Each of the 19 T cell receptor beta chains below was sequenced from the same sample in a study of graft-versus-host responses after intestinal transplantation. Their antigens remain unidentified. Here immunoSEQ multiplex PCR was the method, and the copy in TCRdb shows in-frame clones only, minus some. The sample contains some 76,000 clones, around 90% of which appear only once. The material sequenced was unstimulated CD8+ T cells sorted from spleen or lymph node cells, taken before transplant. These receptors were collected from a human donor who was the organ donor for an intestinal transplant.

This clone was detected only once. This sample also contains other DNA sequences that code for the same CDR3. CDR3 sequence (DNA): TGTGCCAGCAGCTTGATGACAGGGGGCGCCAGGAACACCGGGGAGCTGTTTTTT. Amino acid sequence: CASSLMTGGARNTGELFF. V usage is TRBV5-5 and J usage is TRBJ2-2; 10 nucleotides line up with TRBD1. After removal of 1 base from V and 1 base from J, the junction contained 7 bases not matched to a gene. The length of the CDR3 is 18 residues. Germline loops: CDR1 SGHKS, CDR2 YYEKEE (reference sequence). Supplemented by reference TRBV5-5 and TRBJ2-2, the full variable domain reads DAGVTQSPTHLIKTRGQQVTLRCSPISGHKSVSWYQQVLGQGPQFIFQYYEKEERGRGNFPDRFSARQFPNYSSELNVNALLLGDSALYLCASSLMTGGARNTGELFFGEGSRLTVL.

The CDR3 reads CASSFSPSGSYEQYF. The DNA of the CDR3 is TGCGCCAGCAGCTTCAGCCCTAGCGGTTCCTACGAGCAGTACTTC. The chain joins TRBV5-1 to TRBJ2-7; 7 bases line up with TRBD2. Trimming took 2 bases from V and 1 from J; bases not matched to a gene: 6. Germline V gene data show CDR1 as SGHRS and CDR2 as YFSETQ. CDR3 length: 15 residues.

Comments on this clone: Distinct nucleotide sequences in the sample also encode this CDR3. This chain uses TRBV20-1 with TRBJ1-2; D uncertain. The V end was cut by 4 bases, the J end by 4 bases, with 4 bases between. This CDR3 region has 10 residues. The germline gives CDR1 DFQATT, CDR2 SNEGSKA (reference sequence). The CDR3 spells CSAKVYGYTF. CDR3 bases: TGCAGTGCTAAGGTCTATGGCTACACCTTC.

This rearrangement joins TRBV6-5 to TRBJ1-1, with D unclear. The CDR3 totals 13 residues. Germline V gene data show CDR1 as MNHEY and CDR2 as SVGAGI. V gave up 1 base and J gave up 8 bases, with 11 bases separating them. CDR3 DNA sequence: TGTGCCAGCAGTTACTTTTCGGCGGGGGAAGCTTTCTTT. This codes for CASSYFSAGEAFF.

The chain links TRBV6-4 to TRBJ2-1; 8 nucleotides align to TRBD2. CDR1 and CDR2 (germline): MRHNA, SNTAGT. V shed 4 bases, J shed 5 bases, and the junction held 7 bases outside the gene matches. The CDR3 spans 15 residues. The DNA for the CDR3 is TGTGCCAGCAGTGTGGCCGCGGGGGGCAACAATGAGCAGTTCTTC. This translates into CASSVAAGGNNEQFF.

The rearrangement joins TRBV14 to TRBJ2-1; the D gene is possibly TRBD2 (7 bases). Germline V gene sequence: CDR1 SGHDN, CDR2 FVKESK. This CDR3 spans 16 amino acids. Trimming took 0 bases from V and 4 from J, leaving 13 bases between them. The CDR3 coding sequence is TGTGCCAGCAGCCAAGAACATGGGGGGGCTTACAATGAGCAGTTCTTC. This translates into CASSQEHGGAYNEQFF.

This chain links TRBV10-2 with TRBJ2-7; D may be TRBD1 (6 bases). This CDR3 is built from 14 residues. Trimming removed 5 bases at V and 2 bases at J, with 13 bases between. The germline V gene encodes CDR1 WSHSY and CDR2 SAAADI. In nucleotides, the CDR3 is TGCGCCAGCAGTCTTCAGGGGTCCACCTACGAGCAGTACTTC. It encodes CASSLQGSTYEQYF.

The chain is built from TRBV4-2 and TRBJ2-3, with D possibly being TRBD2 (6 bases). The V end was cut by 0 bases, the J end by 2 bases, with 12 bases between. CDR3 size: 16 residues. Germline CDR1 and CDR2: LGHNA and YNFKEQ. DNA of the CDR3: TGTGCCAGCAGCCAAGACGGACGGGGGTTCACAGATACGCAGTATTTT. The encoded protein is CASSQDGRGFTDTQYF.

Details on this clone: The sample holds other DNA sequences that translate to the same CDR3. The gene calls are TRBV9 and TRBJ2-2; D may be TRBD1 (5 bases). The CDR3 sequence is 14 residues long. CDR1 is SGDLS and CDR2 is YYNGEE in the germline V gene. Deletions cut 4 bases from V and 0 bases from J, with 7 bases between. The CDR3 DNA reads TGTGCCAGCAGCCCAGGGACGAACACCGGGGAGCTGTTTTTT. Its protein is CASSPGTNTGELFF.

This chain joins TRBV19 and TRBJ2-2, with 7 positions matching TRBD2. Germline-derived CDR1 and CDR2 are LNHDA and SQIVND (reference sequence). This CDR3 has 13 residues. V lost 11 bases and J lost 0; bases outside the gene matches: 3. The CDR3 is CAGRASNTGELFF. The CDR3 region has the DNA TGTGCCGGGAGGGCATCGAACACCGGGGAGCTGTTTTTT.

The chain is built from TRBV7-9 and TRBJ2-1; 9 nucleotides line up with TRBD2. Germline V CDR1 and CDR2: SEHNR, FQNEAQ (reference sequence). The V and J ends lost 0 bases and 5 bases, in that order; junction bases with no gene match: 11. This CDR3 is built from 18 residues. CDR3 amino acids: CASSLATTSGGPDNEQFF. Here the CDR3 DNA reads TGTGCCAGCAGCTTAGCTACGACTAGCGGAGGACCTGACAATGAGCAGTTCTTC.

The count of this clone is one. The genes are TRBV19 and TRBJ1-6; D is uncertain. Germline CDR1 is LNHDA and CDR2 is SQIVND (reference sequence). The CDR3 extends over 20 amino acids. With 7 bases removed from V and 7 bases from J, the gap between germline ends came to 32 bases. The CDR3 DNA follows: TGTGCCAGTACGGCCCTTCCTGGGCAGGCCATCAGCGGGCCCAATTCACCCCTCCACTTT. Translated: CASTALPGQAISGPNSPLHF.

The DNA of the CDR3 is TGTGCCAGCAGTTCTTGGCCGGGCCCGGGCCCCTTCCAGAGCTCCTACAATGAGCAGTTCTTC. Protein sequence: CASSSWPGPGPFQSSYNEQFF. This sequence joins TRBV27 and TRBJ2-1; no reliable D call. Looked up from germline, CDR1 is MNHEY and CDR2 is SMNVEV (reference sequence). V lost 4 bases to trimming and J lost 0 bases, with 28 bases between them. The CDR3 sequence is 21 residues long.

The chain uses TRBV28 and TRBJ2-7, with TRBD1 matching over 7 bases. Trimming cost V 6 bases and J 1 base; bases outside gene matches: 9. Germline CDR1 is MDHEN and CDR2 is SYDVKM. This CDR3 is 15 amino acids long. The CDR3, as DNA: TGTGCCAGCAGACGCGGACAGGACAATTCCTACGAGCAGTACTTC. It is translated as CASRRGQDNSYEQYF.

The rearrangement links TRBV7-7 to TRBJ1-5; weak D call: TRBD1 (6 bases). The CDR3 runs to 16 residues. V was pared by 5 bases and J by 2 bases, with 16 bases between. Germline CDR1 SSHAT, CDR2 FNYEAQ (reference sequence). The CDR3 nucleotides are TGTGCCAGCAGCAGGGGGTGGGGCAGCGGCAATCAGCCCCAGCATTTT. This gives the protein CASSRGWGSGNQPQHF.

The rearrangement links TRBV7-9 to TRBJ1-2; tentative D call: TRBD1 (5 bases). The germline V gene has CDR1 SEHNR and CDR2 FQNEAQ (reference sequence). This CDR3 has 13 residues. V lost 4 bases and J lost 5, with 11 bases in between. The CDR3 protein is CASSSGLGYGYTF. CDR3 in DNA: TGTGCCAGCAGCTCGGGACTGGGATATGGCTACACCTTC. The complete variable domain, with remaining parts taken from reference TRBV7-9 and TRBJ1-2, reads DTGVSQNPRHKITKRGQNVTFRCDPISEHNRLYWYRQTLGQGPEFLTYFQNEAQLEKSRLLSDRFSAERPKGSFSTLEIQRTEQGDSAMYLCASSSGLGYGYTFGSGTRLTVV.

Here the CDR3 DNA reads TGTGCCAGCAGCCGAGAGGAGACAGGGAACTATGGCTACACCTTC. It specifies CASSREETGNYGYTF. The J gene is TRBJ1-2, the V gene TRBV5-6; 7 bases line up with TRBD1. Germline V gives CDR1 SGHDT, CDR2 YYEEEE. The junction had 8 bases not matched to a gene; V was cut back by 4 bases and J by 2 bases. The CDR3 loop spans 15 amino acids.

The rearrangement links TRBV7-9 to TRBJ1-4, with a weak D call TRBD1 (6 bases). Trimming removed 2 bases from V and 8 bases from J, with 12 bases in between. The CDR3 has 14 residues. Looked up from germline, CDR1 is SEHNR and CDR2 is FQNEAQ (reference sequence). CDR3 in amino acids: CASSLTGAREKLFF. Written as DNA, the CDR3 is TGTGCCAGCAGCTTAACGGGGGCGCGGGAAAAACTGTTTTTT.

The CDR3 reads CASSLQAAGTMQETQYF. CDR3 sequence (DNA): TGTGCCAGCAGCCTCCAAGCCGCAGGGACAATGCAAGAGACCCAGTACTTC. V is TRBV14 and J is TRBJ2-5; maybe TRBD1 (6 bases). This CDR3 spans 17 amino acids. Germline CDR1 reads SGHDN; CDR2 reads FVKESK. The V gene lost 4 bases and the J gene lost 2 bases, with 20 bases spanning the gap. Full variable domain (missing parts from reference TRBV14 and TRBJ2-5): EAGVTQFPSHSVIEKGQTVTLRCDPISGHDNLYWYRRVMGKEIKFLLHFVKESKQDESGMPNNRFLAERTGGTYSTLKVQPAELEDSGVYFCASSLQAAGTMQETQYFGPGTRLLVL.